This passage covers 29 T cell receptor beta chains from one sample sequenced in a study of CD8+CD57+ T cells in acquired aplastic anemia. Both TCR beta VDJ combination and CDR3 sequence profiling were carried out. Genomic DNA was the template for this profiling. TCRdb called the reads again in MiXCR, with one record for every CDR3 protein. Here the sample spans fewer than 200,000 distinct CDR3 sequences, 50% to 75% being singletons. What was sequenced was sorted CD4+, CD8+, or CD8+CD57+ T cells (not recorded which) from PBMCs. These receptors came from a human donor in good health.

This clonotype showed up many times. This chain joins TRBV24-1 and TRBJ1-1; D may be TRBD1 (5 bases). Per germline, CDR1 KGHDR and CDR2 SFDVKD. Trimming stripped 7 bases from V and 3 bases from J, with 17 bases between. This CDR3 has 15 residues. Here the CDR3 DNA reads TGTGCCACCAGGGGGCGGGACCCGGGGGACACTGAAGCTTTCTTT. Translating it yields CATRGRDPGDTEAFF.

This clonotype was seen ten or more times. The rearrangement joins TRBV10-2 to TRBJ2-7; the match to TRBD2 covers 12 bases. With 7 bases clipped from V and 7 bases from J, the junction kept 11 bases outside the gene matches. Germline-derived CDR1 and CDR2 are WSHSY and SAAADI. The CDR3 is 15 amino acids. This chain's CDR3 is CASTPMLAGGSEQYF. CDR3 nucleotide sequence: TGCGCCAGCACCCCGATGCTAGCGGGAGGGAGTGAGCAGTACTTC.

The chain is built from TRBV30 and TRBJ2-1; 7 nucleotides match TRBD2. CDR3 length: 11 amino acids. Unmatched junction bases numbered 3, after V lost 3 bases and J lost 10 bases. Germline V gives CDR1 GTSNPN, CDR2 SVGIG (reference sequence). In DNA form, the CDR3 reads TGTGCCTGGAGACTAGCGCTCGAGCAGTTCTTC. This translates into CAWRLALEQFF.

This chain joins TRBV2 and TRBJ1-3; D is perhaps TRBD1 (5 bases). V lost 3 bases and J lost 0, with 15 bases in between. The germline gives CDR1 SNHLY, CDR2 FYNNEI. The CDR3 totals 17 residues. The CDR3 region is CASSEKGILASGNTIYF. The CDR3 DNA sequence: TGTGCCAGCAGTGAGAAGGGGATCCTTGCCTCTGGAAACACCATATATTTT.

This chain links TRBV7-9 with TRBJ1-6; D is unresolved. Looked up from germline, CDR1 is SEHNR and CDR2 is FQNEAQ (reference sequence). This CDR3 contains 16 residues. Between the trimmed V and J ends, which lost 8 bases and 4 bases, there was a span of 18 bases. DNA for the CDR3: TGTGCCAGCGACGCCGCGGGCAGACAATATAATTCACCCCTCCACTTT. It yields the protein CASDAAGRQYNSPLHF. Together with reference TRBV7-9 and TRBJ1-6, the CDR3 gives the full variable domain: DTGVSQNPRHKITKRGQNVTFRCDPISEHNRLYWYRQTLGQGPEFLTYFQNEAQLEKSRLLSDRFSAERPKGSFSTLEIQRTEQGDSAMYLCASDAAGRQYNSPLHFGNGTRLTVT.

The chain links TRBV20-1 to TRBJ2-7, with TRBD1 matching over 10 bases. The CDR3 sequence is 15 residues long. V was pared by 5 bases and J by 7 bases, with 14 bases of the junction left unmatched. The V gene's germline CDR1 is DFQATT and CDR2 SNEGSKA (reference sequence). For the CDR3, the DNA is TGCAGTGCTTCGAAAAGCGGGACAGGGGAGAGTGAGCAGTACTTC. It is translated as CSASKSGTGESEQYF.

The chain couples TRBV25-1 to TRBJ2-5, with a weak D call TRBD1 (5 bases). V was clipped by 3 bases and J by 4 bases, with 18 bases between them. The CDR3 is 16 residues long. The germline CDR1 and CDR2 sequences are MGHDK and SYGVNS. CDR3 protein: CASSEGLQASRETQYF. CDR3 DNA: TGTGCCAGCAGTGAGGGCCTACAGGCCAGCCGAGAGACCCAGTACTTC.

This clonotype appeared many times. This chain connects TRBV9 to TRBJ2-1, with TRBD2 matching 11 bases. With V trimmed by 3 bases and J by 5 bases, 4 bases remained unmatched. The germline V gene has CDR1 SGDLS and CDR2 YYNGEE. The length of the CDR3 is 15 residues. In DNA form, the CDR3 reads TGTGCCAGCAGCGAGGGGACTAGCGGAAACAATGAGCAGTTCTTC. It is translated as CASSEGTSGNNEQFF.

This clonotype was counted ten times or more. The rearrangement links TRBV5-1 to TRBJ1-1; D may be TRBD1 (5 bases). V lost 2 bases and J lost 2, with 16 bases in between. This CDR3 has 16 residues. Germline CDR1 reads SGHRS; CDR2 reads YFSETQ. The DNA for the CDR3 is TGCGCCAGCAGCTTCGTAAGCTTAGGACAAAACACTGAAGCTTTCTTT. This sequence encodes CASSFVSLGQNTEAFF.

This clonotype was detected only once. V usage is TRBV20-1 and J usage is TRBJ1-5, with TRBD1 identical over 11 bases. The CDR3 has 14 residues. The junction had 4 bases not matched to a gene; V was cut back by 3 bases and J by 6 bases. Germline V gene data show CDR1 as DFQATT and CDR2 as SNEGSKA (reference sequence). The DNA of the CDR3 is TGCAGTGCTAGGGACAGGGGGCAGACTCAGCCCCAGCATTTT. It specifies CSARDRGQTQPQHF.

This clonotype was detected ten times or more. The chain has TRBV5-1 and TRBJ2-1, with 7 bases that match TRBD2. Germline V lookup: CDR1 SGHRS, CDR2 YFSETQ. The CDR3 runs to 15 residues. V shed 7 bases, J shed 0 bases, and the junction held 7 bases outside the gene matches. The CDR3 nucleotides are TGCGCCAGCCGTTCTAGCGGAAACTCCTACAATGAGCAGTTCTTC. Its translation: CASRSSGNSYNEQFF.

In the case of this clonotype: The junction does not match germline at one end; this may be a read error. V and J are TRBV14 and TRBJ2-7; 9 positions agree with TRBD2. The CDR3 runs to 11 residues. The germline gives CDR1 SGHDN, CDR2 FVKESK. DNA of the CDR3: TGTGCCAGCAGCCCCCGGACTAGCGAAGACTTC. This sequence encodes CASSPRTSEDF. The full variable domain, its missing parts supplied by reference TRBV14 and TRBJ2-7, is EAGVTQFPSHSVIEKGQTVTLRCDPISGHDNLYWYRRVMGKEIKFLLHFVKESKQDESGMPNNRFLAERTGGTYSTLKVQPAELEDSGVYFCASSPRTSEDFGPGTRLTVT.

In its sample, this clonotype was seen a few times. The gene calls are TRBV20-1 and TRBJ2-5; possibly TRBD2 for D (6 bases). This CDR3 region has 11 residues. CDR1 DFQATT and CDR2 SNEGSKA come from the germline V gene (reference sequence). Trimming removed 6 bases from V and 3 bases from J, with 8 bases in between. CDR3 region: CSAEREETQYF. The DNA of the CDR3 is TGCAGTGCCGAGCGGGAAGAGACCCAGTACTTC.

This clonotype was seen at least ten times. The genes are TRBV9 and TRBJ2-5; D is possibly TRBD1 (6 bases). This CDR3 spans 16 amino acids. V lost 4 bases and J lost 1, with 17 bases in between. Germline-derived CDR1 and CDR2 are SGDLS and YYNGEE. CDR3 region: CASSPGDIGTQETQYF. CDR3 DNA: TGTGCCAGCAGCCCTGGGGACATTGGAACCCAAGAGACCCAGTACTTC.

The CDR3 loop is CSVEEAGPDTQYF. DNA of the CDR3: TGCAGCGTTGAAGAAGCCGGGCCAGATACGCAGTATTTT. The chain has TRBV20-1 and TRBJ2-3; D gene ambiguous. Germline-derived CDR1 and CDR2 are DFQATT and SNEGSKA (reference sequence). This CDR3 is 13 amino acids long.

This chain links TRBV29-1 with TRBJ1-1; D gene ambiguous. This CDR3 contains 13 residues. From germline, CDR1 is SQVTM and CDR2 ANQGSEA. The V gene lost 1 base and the J gene lost 1 base, with 7 bases spanning the gap. DNA of the CDR3: TGCAGCGTTGAAGGGACCGGGAACACTGAAGCTTTCTTT. Translating gives CSVEGTGNTEAFF.

To note about this clonotype: The junction departs from the called germline gene at one end, perhaps through a read error. This chain connects TRBV24-1 to TRBJ2-5; D is possibly TRBD1 or TRBD2 (5 bases each). Germline assignment: CDR1 KGHDR and CDR2 SFDVKD. This CDR3 is 15 amino acids long. The CDR3 region has the DNA TGTGCCATCAGTGCCCGGGACCTAATTCAGGAGACCCAGTACTTC. Amino acid sequence: CAISARDLIQETQYF.

The chain couples TRBV5-1 to TRBJ2-7, with TRBD1 matching over 9 bases. Germline V gene data show CDR1 as SGHRS and CDR2 as YFSETQ. The junction had 5 bases not matched to a gene; V was cut back by 0 bases and J by 4 bases. This CDR3 is built from 15 residues. Here the CDR3 reads CASSLDSTGGYEQYF. The CDR3, as DNA: TGCGCCAGCAGCTTGGATTCGACAGGGGGGTACGAGCAGTACTTC.

The V and J genes are TRBV7-8 and TRBJ1-2; 7 bases fit TRBD1. The CDR3 runs to 13 residues. J was trimmed by 7 bases and V by 5 bases; bases with no gene match: 7. Per germline, CDR1 SGHVS and CDR2 FQNEAQ. This chain's CDR3 is CASSQGVGGGYTF. In DNA, the CDR3 is TGTGCCAGCAGCCAGGGGGTAGGCGGTGGCTACACCTTC.

The chain is built from TRBV13 and TRBJ2-7, with TRBD1 identical over 11 bases. After removal of 8 bases from V and 6 bases from J, the junction contained 9 bases not matched to a gene. The CDR3 runs 14 residues. Germline V gene sequence: CDR1 PRHDT, CDR2 FYEKMQ (reference sequence). CDR3 sequence (DNA): TGTGCCAGCGGCTCACGGGGACAGGGGGTCGAGCAGTACTTC. It specifies CASGSRGQGVEQYF.

Points on this clonotype: A read error may produce the germline difference seen at one junction end. This sequence joins TRBV24-1 and TRBJ2-5; D gene uncertain. Germline-derived CDR1 and CDR2 are KGHDR and SFDVKD. This CDR3 region has 15 residues. The CDR3, as DNA: TGTGCCAGCAGTAGCCGAGTTAAGGGCTCTACGGCCCAGTACTTC. Translated, it gives CASSSRVKGSTAQYF.

There are a few counts of this clonotype. This chain uses TRBV2 with TRBJ1-4, with 8 bases that match TRBD1. Unmatched junction bases numbered 4, after V lost 3 bases and J lost 7 bases. This CDR3 has 14 residues. Per the germline V gene, CDR1 is SNHLY and CDR2 is FYNNEI. The CDR3 reads CASSDNRGAEKLFF. CDR3 DNA sequence: TGTGCCAGCAGTGATAACAGGGGGGCTGAAAAACTGTTTTTT.

The rearrangement links TRBV9 to TRBJ2-7, with 7 bases matching TRBD2. With 0 bases clipped from V and 3 bases from J, the junction kept 6 bases outside the gene matches. CDR1 and CDR2 (germline): SGDLS, YYNGEE. This CDR3 spans 15 amino acids. CDR3 bases: TGTGCCAGCAGCGTAGGTGGGACTACCCTCTACGAGCAGTACTTC. This codes for CASSVGGTTLYEQYF. Full variable domain (rest looked up from reference TRBV9 and TRBJ2-7): DSGVTQTPKHLITATGQRVTLRCSPRSGDLSVYWYQQSLDQGLQFLIQYYNGEERAKGNILERFSAQQFPDLHSELNLSSLELGDSALYFCASSVGGTTLYEQYFGPGTRLTVT.

This clonotype was seen once. V gene TRBV7-9 combines with J gene TRBJ2-1; TRBD2 aligns across 7 bases. CDR3 length: 16 amino acids. Trimming removed 3 bases from V and 7 bases from J; junction bases left unmatched: 12. From germline, CDR1 is SEHNR and CDR2 FQNEAQ (reference sequence). In DNA form, the CDR3 reads TGTGCCAGCAGCTTCGACGCTAGCGGCAATAGGAATGAGCAGTTCTTC. This gives the protein CASSFDASGNRNEQFF.

This chain connects TRBV29-1 to TRBJ1-1; 7 bases map to TRBD1. The CDR3 is 12 residues long. The germline CDR1 and CDR2 sequences are SQVTM and ANQGSEA. V shed 7 bases, J shed 6 bases, and the junction held 8 bases outside the gene matches. The CDR3 coding sequence is TGCAGCGGAAGTGACAGGGAAGCTGAAGCTTTCTTT. Residues: CSGSDREAEAFF.

The chain joins TRBV7-8 to TRBJ2-7; 8 bases agree with TRBD1. The CDR3 loop spans 16 amino acids. After removal of 6 bases from V and 0 bases from J, the junction contained 10 bases not matched to a gene. Germline V gene data show CDR1 as SGHVS and CDR2 as FQNEAQ. The DNA of the CDR3 is TGTGCCAGCAGTCCGACAGGGGTCTTTGCCTCCTACGAGCAGTACTTC. Translated, it gives CASSPTGVFASYEQYF.

The chain uses TRBV5-1 and TRBJ1-4; tentatively, D is TRBD1 (6 bases). From germline, CDR1 is SGHRS and CDR2 YFSETQ. This CDR3 region has 13 residues. V lost 4 bases and J lost 5, with 9 bases in between. The CDR3 loop is CASSPQGNEKLFF. CDR3 in DNA: TGCGCCAGCAGCCCACAGGGAAATGAAAAACTGTTTTTT. Complete variable domain (other parts from reference TRBV5-1 and TRBJ1-4): KAGVTQTPRYLIKTRGQQVTLSCSPISGHRSVSWYQQTPGQGLQFLFEYFSETQRNKGNFPGRFSGRQFSNSRSEMNVSTLELGDSALYLCASSPQGNEKLFFGSGTQLSVL.

The chain has TRBV12-3 or TRBV12-4 and TRBJ1-4; maybe TRBD1 (5 bases). V was clipped by 6 bases and J by 7 bases, with 15 bases between them. The CDR3 is 14 residues long. CDR3 sequence: CASRETGRGEKLFF. CDR3 sequence (DNA): TGTGCCAGCAGGGAGACGGGTAGGGGTGAAAAACTGTTTTTT.

This chain joins TRBV7-2 and TRBJ1-6; no clear D. Deletions cut 4 bases from V and 14 bases from J, with 9 bases between. Germline assignment: CDR1 SGHTA and CDR2 FQGNSA. There are 11 residues in the CDR3. In DNA, the CDR3 is TGTGCCAGCAGCTCGACCCGGGCCCTCCACTTT. This gives the protein CASSSTRALHF.